The source of this TCR beta chain is a study of beta chain features in type 1 diabetes. Whole-study context: Patients were similar to healthy donors in age and gender (as well as in cell yields). All samples yielded some 110 million examined sorted cells. Study-level results: Across all four CD4+ subsets, people with type 1 diabetes showed modestly shorter TCRB CDR3s.

Since all of the isolated RNA was reverse transcribed, expressed TCRB transcripts were what got sequenced. Only in-frame clones appear in the TCRdb table, and some are missing; sequencing was by immunoSEQ multiplex PCR. This repertoire shows about 700,000 clones, roughly 12% found once; its top ten account for approximately 0.022%. In total, each donor contributed a single heparinised blood draw that averaged around 110 mL. Sorted cells reached over 95% purity in every population. The length of the CDR3 is 14 residues. CDR1 and CDR2 (germline): SGHRS, YFSETQ. V gave up 1 base and J gave up 2 bases, with 9 bases separating them. A remark on this clone: What it binds is not known.

The TCR was taken from a man between 18 and 29 years old with type 1 diabetes. V gene TRBV5-1 combines with J gene TRBJ2-5; no firm D call. Sample: naive CD4+ T cells from blood. DNA for the CDR3: TGCGCCAGCAGCTTGACAGAAGCTCAAGAGACCCAGTACTTC. It specifies CASSLTEAQETQYF. The whole variable domain, remainder taken from reference TRBV5-1 and TRBJ2-5, is KAGVTQTPRYLIKTRGQQVTLSCSPISGHRSVSWYQQTPGQGLQFLFEYFSETQRNKGNFPGRFSGRQFSNSRSEMNVSTLELGDSALYLCASSLTEAQETQYFGPGTRLLVL.